This TCR beta chain was identified during a study of shared T cell receptors in the human thymus. The repertoire was sequenced with immunoSEQ multiplex PCR; TCRdb's copy has only in-frame clones and lacks some. The table has roughly 700,000 clones, roughly 90% seen once; the top ten hold 0.0095% to 0.012%. The sample was also linked to a second study, of human thymus T cells. This second study says: Thymus tissue for the work was resected from patients undergoing corrective heart surgery. Thymic and blood repertoires appeared to carry a bias in their V and J gene usage.

The specimen sequenced was thymocytes. The TCR comes from a boy under two years old with a congenital heart defect.

CDR3 in amino acids: CASSQQGSAHEQYF. The CDR3 nucleotides read TGTGCCAGCAGCCAACAGGGAAGTGCTCACGAGCAGTACTTC. The gene calls are TRBV4-2 and TRBJ2-5, with D maybe TRBD1 (5 bases). The DNA end favors TRBJ2-7, so the J call may be wrong. The CDR3 sequence is 14 residues long. CDR1 and CDR2 (germline): LGHNA, YNFKEQ.